This TCR beta chain was sequenced during a study of regulatory T cells in long-lasting Graves disease. Findings and limits, study-wide: Relative to new patients (approximately 960), persistent patients exhibited greater sharing of public clonotypes (about 2,700). The study found TRBV28, TRBJ1-2 and TRBJ2-5 favored in persistent disease.

Time point defined: newly diagnosed GD, antithyroid drugs for less than 3 months. Scientists built the TCR library using RNA that was extracted from PBMCs. Staff took 7.5 to 9.5 milliliters of peripheral blood and put it into EDTA tubes. This clonotype came up many times. Its antigen is undetermined. The ends lost 5 bases at V and 4 bases at J; junction bases unmatched: 8. CDR1 SGHAT and CDR2 FQNNGV come from the germline V gene. CDR3 length: 15 residues. Arm-PCR of CDR3 regions and iRepertoire HTBI primers were used to build TCR beta libraries. TCRdb processed the multiplex PCR reads anew with MiXCR; each CDR3 protein has one entry. Found here are a few hundred thousand distinct CDR3 sequences, about 13% of them singletons; the top ten hold 8.5% to 10%. These records were also assigned to another study, of T cells in Graves' hyperthyroidism and ophthalmopathy. According to that study: The primer set for the first-round RT-PCR of the TCR CDR3 was HTBI.

The sequencing here drew on peripheral blood mononuclear cells (PBMCs), taken at new diagnosis, from a patient treated with antithyroid drugs. This chain connects TRBV11-2 to TRBJ2-7, with TRBD1 matching over 10 bases. This TCR came from a man aged 30-40 years with Graves disease. This chain's CDR3 is CASSPRDRGDYEQYF. The CDR3 DNA follows: TGTGCCAGCAGCCCCCGGGACAGGGGTGATTACGAGCAGTACTTC.